Below are 29 T cell receptor beta chains sequenced from a single sample in a study of blood T cell repertoires in COVID-19. Libraries were prepared by immunoSEQ multiplex PCR; TCRdb keeps only in-frame clonotypes and omits some of them. The repertoire holds tens of thousands of clones, with roughly 82% as singletons. The sequenced sample consisted of peripheral blood. Every receptor here comes from a man in his sixties with acute or convalescent COVID-19.

The chain combines TRBV28 with TRBJ1-1, with D unresolved. Deletions cut 11 bases from V and 0 bases from J, with 7 bases between. Germline V gene sequence: CDR1 MDHEN, CDR2 SYDVKM. The CDR3 is 11 residues long. The CDR3 DNA reads TGTGCCGCCCAGTTGAACACTGAAGCTTTCTTT. It translates to CAAQLNTEAFF. Complete variable domain (other parts from reference TRBV28 and TRBJ1-1): DVKVTQSSRYLVKRTGEKVFLECVQDMDHENMFWYRQDPGLGLRLIYFSYDVKMKEKGDIPEGYSVSREKKERFSLILESASTNQTSMYLCAAQLNTEAFFGQGTRLTVV.

The chain carries TRBV5-4 and TRBJ2-2, with 9 bases that match TRBD1. The V gene's germline CDR1 is SGHNT and CDR2 YYREEE (reference sequence). V dropped 4 bases and J dropped 5; count of bases not matched to a gene: 9. The length of the CDR3 is 16 residues. The CDR3 region is CASSRPGQGVTGELFF. DNA of the CDR3: TGTGCCAGCAGCAGACCGGGACAGGGAGTAACCGGGGAGCTGTTTTTT.

Notes on this clone: Mismatch with germline at one junction end may stem from a read error. The CDR3 nucleotides read TGTGCCACCAGCAGAGATGTAACTACAGGCACGGATACGCAGTATTTT. This encodes CATSRDVTTGTDTQYF. V and J are TRBV15 and TRBJ2-3; TRBD1 is a possible D gene (5 bases). The germline V gene encodes CDR1 LNHNV and CDR2 YYDKDF (reference sequence). This CDR3 has 16 amino acids.

V is TRBV2 and J is TRBJ1-2; D is unclear. CDR1 and CDR2 (germline): SNHLY, FYNNEI. Trimming left V 5 bases short and J 7 bases short, with 8 bases between. CDR3 length: 11 amino acids. CDR3 DNA: TGTGCCAGCAGTCTACGGGGTGGCTACACCTTC. It yields the protein CASSLRGGYTF. Based on the CDR3 plus reference TRBV2 and TRBJ1-2, the full variable domain is EPEVTQTPSHQVTQMGQEVILRCVPISNHLYFYWYRQILGQKVEFLVSFYNNEISEKSEIFDDQFSVERPDGSNFTLKIRSTKLEDSAMYFCASSLRGGYTFGSGTRLTVV.

The rearrangement joins TRBV7-8 to TRBJ1-5; D possibly corresponds to TRBD1 (5 bases). CDR3 size: 17 residues. The V end was cut by 1 base, the J end by 2 bases, with 15 bases between. Germline values: CDR1 SGHVS, CDR2 FQNEAQ. This chain's CDR3 is CASSLGRQPRGNQPQHF. The CDR3 DNA follows: TGTGCCAGCAGCTTAGGGAGACAGCCTCGGGGCAATCAGCCCCAGCATTTT.

The CDR3 DNA reads TGTGCCAGCAGCGTAGTGTCCCGAGAGACCCAGTACTTC. Translation: CASSVVSRETQYF. The chain recombines TRBV9 with TRBJ2-5; no firm D call. V was cut by 0 bases and J by 4 bases, with 7 bases left in between. Germline CDR1 is SGDLS and CDR2 is YYNGEE. CDR3 size: 13 residues.

The V call is TRBV7-2, the J call TRBJ1-2, with D perhaps matching TRBD1 (5 bases). Trimming shortened V by 5 bases and J by 7 bases, and 11 bases separated the two germline ends. The CDR3 totals 12 residues. Looked up from germline, CDR1 is SGHTA and CDR2 is FQGNSA. The CDR3 protein is CASSPPGSGYTF. The CDR3 DNA reads TGTGCCAGCAGCCCTCCAGGGTCTGGCTACACCTTC.

The gene calls are TRBV28 and TRBJ1-2; a possible D gene is TRBD1 (5 bases). V shed 6 bases and J shed 5 bases, with 16 bases lying between them. The CDR3 has 14 amino acids. The germline gives CDR1 MDHEN, CDR2 SYDVKM. CDR3 in DNA: TGTGCCAGCAGGCAGCGGGGCATAGGGTATGGCTACACCTTC. Translating it yields CASRQRGIGYGYTF.

The rearrangement joins TRBV6-1 to TRBJ2-2; maybe TRBD1 (5 bases). V was clipped by 5 bases and J by 5 bases, with 6 bases between them. The CDR3 is made up of 12 amino acids. Germline CDR1 MNHNS, CDR2 SASEGT. The CDR3 reads CASSQGTGELFF. The CDR3 bases are TGTGCCAGCAGTCAGGGTACCGGGGAGCTGTTTTTT.

This chain connects TRBV18 to TRBJ2-1; 12 nucleotides match TRBD1. Germline CDR1 is KGHSH and CDR2 is LQKENI. This CDR3 is 15 amino acids long. V gave up 5 bases and J gave up 5 bases; unmatched junction bases: 4. The CDR3 sequence is CASSDRDRGHNEQFF. The CDR3 coding sequence is TGTGCCAGCTCAGACCGGGACAGGGGGCACAATGAGCAGTTCTTC.

The V call is TRBV4-1, the J call TRBJ2-2; D possibly corresponds to TRBD2 (5 bases). The CDR3 loop spans 16 amino acids. CDR1 is MGHRA, CDR2 YSYEKL, per germline. Trimming pared 7 bases from V and 2 bases from J, leaving 17 bases between. The CDR3 sequence: CASNFGVARNTGELFF. The CDR3, as DNA: TGCGCCAGCAACTTCGGGGTAGCCCGAAACACCGGGGAGCTGTTTTTT.

The V gene is TRBV4-2, the J gene TRBJ1-2; TRBD1 might be the D (6 bases). CDR3 length: 15 amino acids. The germline V and J ends were trimmed by 4 bases and 4 bases, with 16 bases remaining between them. Germline CDR1 is LGHNA and CDR2 is YNFKEQ. The CDR3 DNA sequence: TGTGCCAGCAGCCTTGGGAGGGGGGCAATCTATGGCTACACCTTC. Translated: CASSLGRGAIYGYTF.

V gene TRBV28 combines with J gene TRBJ2-5; no clear D. The CDR3 sequence is 14 residues long. From germline, CDR1 is MDHEN and CDR2 SYDVKM. The V and J ends lost 3 bases and 1 base respectively, with 9 bases between them. The CDR3 region is CASSLRKSQETQYF. Written as DNA, the CDR3 is TGTGCCAGCAGTTTGAGGAAGAGCCAAGAGACCCAGTACTTC.

This clone was seen once. This sequence joins TRBV5-1 and TRBJ1-5; unclear D gene. CDR1 SGHRS and CDR2 YFSETQ come from the germline V gene. Trimming left V 0 bases short and J 8 bases short, with 12 bases between. The CDR3 runs 14 residues. CDR3: CASSLGAGPEPQHF. CDR3 nucleotides: TGCGCCAGCAGCTTGGGGGCAGGTCCGGAGCCCCAGCATTTT. The full variable domain, in which reference TRBV5-1 and TRBJ1-5 provide the parts outside the CDR3, is KAGVTQTPRYLIKTRGQQVTLSCSPISGHRSVSWYQQTPGQGLQFLFEYFSETQRNKGNFPGRFSGRQFSNSRSEMNVSTLELGDSALYLCASSLGAGPEPQHFGDGTRLSIL.

This clone was seen at least ten times. CDR3 protein: CASSLMDKSYTF. Here the CDR3 DNA reads TGTGCCAGCAGTTTAATGGACAAGTCCTACACCTTC. The rearrangement joins TRBV28 to TRBJ1-2; D possibly corresponds to TRBD1 (5 bases). From germline, CDR1 is MDHEN and CDR2 SYDVKM. CDR3 length equals 12 residues. The V end was cut by 2 bases, the J end by 10 bases, with 11 bases between.

The chain uses TRBV2 and TRBJ2-2, with 7 bases matching TRBD2. Germline V CDR1 and CDR2: SNHLY, FYNNEI. Trimming took 11 bases from V and 5 from J; bases not matched to a gene: 11. CDR3 length equals 14 residues. The CDR3 spells CALGRASGTGELFF. CDR3 nucleotides: TGTGCCTTAGGGAGGGCTTCTGGGACCGGGGAGCTGTTTTTT.

V gene TRBV4-1 combines with J gene TRBJ2-7; 7 positions agree with TRBD1. The CDR3 runs 14 residues. CDR1 is MGHRA, CDR2 YSYEKL, per germline. Germline trimming cut 5 bases from V and 5 bases from J; bases unmatched to any gene: 9. The CDR3 region is CASSLSGQFDEQYF. In DNA form, the CDR3 reads TGCGCCAGCAGCTTATCGGGACAGTTCGACGAGCAGTACTTC.

This chain links TRBV3-1 (or the pseudogene TRBV3-2) with TRBJ1-6; 7 bases agree with TRBD1. From germline, CDR1 is LGHDT and CDR2 YNNKEL (reference sequence). This CDR3 is built from 18 residues. With V trimmed by 1 base and J by 3 bases, 9 bases remained unmatched. The DNA of the CDR3 is TGTGCCAGCAGCCAAGTAGGGCCGAGGGACAGCTATAATTCACCCCTCCACTTT. Translating gives CASSQVGPRDSYNSPLHF.

This clone was seen only once. In the same sample, other DNA sequences code for this CDR3. V gene TRBV11-3 combines with J gene TRBJ2-6; 7 bases are shared with TRBD2. Germline CDR1 is SGHNT and CDR2 is YENEEA. The V gene end was trimmed by 5 bases and the J gene end by 2 bases; junction bases not matched to a gene: 6. The CDR3 loop spans 16 amino acids. The CDR3 spells CASSPLGGAGANVLTF. Written as DNA, the CDR3 is TGTGCCAGCAGCCCCCTTGGGGGGGCTGGGGCCAACGTCCTGACTTTC.

The CDR3 loop reads CASSQDTGRETQYF. CDR3 in DNA: TGTGCCAGCAGCCAAGATACAGGGCGGGAGACCCAGTACTTC. This chain connects TRBV14 to TRBJ2-5, with D tentatively TRBD1 (6 bases). The germline CDR1 and CDR2 sequences are SGHDN and FVKESK. Deletions cut 0 bases from V and 5 bases from J, with 10 bases between. The CDR3 length is 14 residues.

This clone was detected once. The chain carries TRBV6-5 and TRBJ1-1; 7 nucleotides align to TRBD1. With V trimmed by 10 bases and J by 0 bases, 8 bases remained unmatched. The CDR3 is made up of 14 amino acids. CDR1 and CDR2 (germline): MNHEY, SVGAGI. The DNA of the CDR3 is TGTGCCACCCAACAGGGACAGATGAACACTGAAGCTTTCTTT. It encodes CATQQGQMNTEAFF.

The chain combines TRBV10-3 with TRBJ2-4; TRBD1 agrees at 7 bases. This CDR3 is 15 amino acids long. Losses at the gene ends were 10 bases for V and 0 bases for J; bases not matched to a gene: 9. Germline lookup yields CDR1 ENHRY and CDR2 SYGVKD. The CDR3, as DNA: TGTGCCACGCAACAGGGGACAATAGCCAAAAACATTCAGTACTTC. Translated, it gives CATQQGTIAKNIQYF.

V gene TRBV28 combines with J gene TRBJ1-6, with 7 bases lining up with TRBD1. Germline V CDR1 and CDR2: MDHEN, SYDVKM. V gave up 4 bases and J gave up 7 bases; unmatched junction bases: 10. This CDR3 spans 16 amino acids. The CDR3 nucleotides read TGTGCCAGCAGTTCGGGGACAGAACAAGTCAATTCACCCCTCCACTTT. Amino acid sequence: CASSSGTEQVNSPLHF.

The CDR3 is CSVSREGDYGYTF. The CDR3 coding sequence is TGCAGCGTTTCCAGGGAGGGTGACTATGGCTACACCTTC. V and J are TRBV29-1 and TRBJ1-2, with a tentative D call TRBD1 (5 bases). Germline assignment: CDR1 SQVTM and CDR2 ANQGSEA. CDR3 length: 13 amino acids. V was pared by 5 bases and J by 3 bases, with 13 bases between.

This sequence joins TRBV24-1 and TRBJ2-5; 11 nucleotides agree with TRBD1. Germline CDR1 KGHDR, CDR2 SFDVKD. CDR3 length: 18 residues. V lost 10 bases to trimming and J lost 1 base; unmatched junction nucleotides: 16. The CDR3 nucleotides read TGTGCCACTGTGCCAAGGACAGGGGGCATTATCCCCCAAGAGACCCAGTACTTC. Protein: CATVPRTGGIIPQETQYF.

The chain is built from TRBV6-5 and TRBJ1-1; maybe TRBD1 (5 bases). CDR3 length equals 13 residues. Trimming pared 6 bases from V and 7 bases from J, leaving 15 bases between. Germline CDR1 reads MNHEY; CDR2 reads SVGAGI. The CDR3: CASSNWGLGEAFF. In DNA, the CDR3 is TGTGCCAGCAGCAACTGGGGACTAGGTGAAGCTTTCTTT.

The chain combines TRBV28 with TRBJ1-2, with a tentative D call TRBD1 (6 bases). The CDR3 totals 13 residues. Germline CDR1 MDHEN, CDR2 SYDVKM. The ends were cut back, 8 bases at V and 5 bases at J, with 15 bases in the middle. Here the CDR3 reads CASQRGGRYGYTF. CDR3 bases: TGTGCCAGCCAAAGGGGGGGCAGGTATGGCTACACCTTC.

The rearrangement uses TRBV20-1 and TRBJ1-2, with D unresolved. Germline values: CDR1 DFQATT, CDR2 SNEGSKA (reference sequence). This CDR3 has 17 residues. Trimming took off 3 bases at V and 1 base at J, with 21 bases between the two ends. The CDR3 spells CSASWLRIAEINYGYTF. The CDR3 DNA reads TGCAGTGCTAGTTGGCTTCGGATTGCGGAGATTAACTATGGCTACACCTTC.

J is TRBJ2-2 and V is TRBV6-4; TRBD1 aligns across 7 bases. The CDR3 is 14 amino acids. The J segment lost 2 bases and the V segment lost 6 bases, leaving 3 bases of the junction unmatched. Per germline, CDR1 MRHNA and CDR2 SNTAGT. In nucleotides, the CDR3 is TGTGCCAGCAGCTGGGACAGTAACACCGGGGAGCTGTTTTTT. Its protein product is CASSWDSNTGELFF.